The 5 T cell receptor beta chains below come from one sample, sequenced in a study of blood T cell repertoires in COVID-19. Sequencing used immunoSEQ multiplex PCR; TCRdb keeps in-frame clones, though not all of them. The sample contains 95,000 to 150,000 clones, roughly four fifths of which appear only once. Source material: peripheral blood. The receptors were gathered from a human donor in a cohort sampled during active COVID-19.

CDR3 residues: CASSTPRGERRRDNQPQHF. The CDR3 region has the DNA TGTGCCAGTAGTACTCCCCGTGGGGAGAGGCGGCGAGACAATCAGCCCCAGCATTTT. This sequence joins TRBV19 and TRBJ1-5, with no clear D. The ends were cut back, 4 bases at V and 3 bases at J, with 25 bases in the middle. Per germline, CDR1 LNHDA and CDR2 SQIVND (reference sequence). The CDR3 totals 19 residues.

This clone was counted between two and nine times. The rearrangement uses TRBV6-5 and TRBJ1-3; D possibly corresponds to TRBD1 (5 bases). The length of the CDR3 is 13 residues. Trimming shortened V by 5 bases and J by 11 bases, and 16 bases separated the two germline ends. Germline lookup yields CDR1 MNHEY and CDR2 SVGAGI. Here the CDR3 DNA reads TGTGCCAGCAGTACGGGACTGTCGGGGTCCATATATTTT. It specifies CASSTGLSGSIYF.

The chain is built from TRBV2 and TRBJ1-4; D uncertain. The CDR3 contains 14 residues. CDR1 and CDR2 (germline): SNHLY, FYNNEI. Trimming shortened V by 6 bases and J by 5 bases, and 13 bases separated the two germline ends. This chain's CDR3 is CASRPDGGNEKLFF. The CDR3 coding sequence is TGTGCCAGCAGGCCGGACGGAGGGAATGAAAAACTGTTTTTT.

The CDR3 nucleotides read TGTGCCAGCAGTTACTTCCAGAACACCGGGGAGCTGTTTTTT. Translation: CASSYFQNTGELFF. The genes are TRBV6-5 and TRBJ2-2; D is unresolved. The CDR3 totals 14 residues. Germline CDR1 and CDR2: MNHEY and SVGAGI. V was trimmed by 1 base and J by 1 base, leaving 4 bases between them.

The V gene is TRBV5-1, the J gene TRBJ2-7; unclear D gene. Per germline, CDR1 SGHRS and CDR2 YFSETQ. This CDR3 has 13 residues. V gave up 4 bases and J gave up 3 bases, with 11 bases separating them. The DNA for the CDR3 is TGCGCCAGCAGCCCTACTAATAACTACGAGCAGTACTTC. Translating gives CASSPTNNYEQYF.